One and the same sample provided the 19 T cell receptor beta chains below, sequenced in a study of blood T cell repertoires in COVID-19. This table comes from immunoSEQ multiplex PCR, and its TCRdb copy is limited to in-frame clones, with some not included. The table includes about 110,000 clones, roughly 91% detected once. The source material was peripheral blood. The receptor source for this set is a woman in her 50s with acute or convalescent COVID-19.

This chain links TRBV7-2 with TRBJ2-1, with 7 bases lining up with TRBD2. Trimming cost V 0 bases and J 2 bases; bases outside gene matches: 4. Germline V gene sequence: CDR1 SGHTA, CDR2 FQGNSA. The length of the CDR3 is 16 residues. CDR3 coding DNA: TGTGCCAGCAGCTTAGCGCTAGGGAGGGCCTACAATGAGCAGTTCTTC. It encodes CASSLALGRAYNEQFF. The full variable domain, in which reference TRBV7-2 and TRBJ2-1 provide the parts outside the CDR3, is GAGVSQSPSNKVTEKGKDVELRCDPISGHTALYWYRQSLGQGLEFLIYFQGNSAPDKSGLPSDRFSAERTGGSVSTLTIQRTQQEDSAVYLCASSLALGRAYNEQFFGPGTRLTVL.

The rearrangement uses TRBV6-4 and TRBJ1-2; 9 bases line up with TRBD1. Germline V gene data show CDR1 as MRHNA and CDR2 as SNTAGT. With V trimmed by 6 bases and J by 4 bases, 6 bases remained unmatched. This CDR3 region has 14 residues. CDR3 nucleotide sequence: TGTGCCAGCAGCCGGGACAGGGTTTCCTATGGCTACACCTTC. Its protein is CASSRDRVSYGYTF.

The V and J genes are TRBV19 and TRBJ1-6; 8 nucleotides agree with TRBD1. V was pared by 7 bases and J by 6 bases, with 2 bases of the junction left unmatched. The CDR3 has 13 residues. The germline gives CDR1 LNHDA, CDR2 SQIVND (reference sequence). The CDR3 nucleotides are TGTGCCAGTAAGACAGGGGCTAATTCACCCCTCCACTTT. It is translated as CASKTGANSPLHF.

V and J are TRBV4-2 and TRBJ1-1; D is uncertain. The CDR3 is 13 amino acids. Germline V lookup: CDR1 LGHNA, CDR2 YNFKEQ. Trimming removed 1 base from V and 3 bases from J, with 6 bases in between. The CDR3 bases are TGTGCCAGCAGCCAAGGGCGGGACACTGAAGCTTTCTTT. Its protein product is CASSQGRDTEAFF.

The genes are TRBV29-1 and TRBJ2-7; the match to TRBD2 covers 9 bases. V was clipped by 5 bases and J by 6 bases; unmatched bases: 11. Germline-derived CDR1 and CDR2 are SQVTM and ANQGSEA. The CDR3 is made up of 14 amino acids. CDR3 amino acids: CSVFISGSSSEQYF. The CDR3 DNA follows: TGCAGCGTTTTCATTAGCGGGAGCTCTAGCGAGCAGTACTTC.

The V call is TRBV19, the J call TRBJ2-5, with D possibly being TRBD2 (6 bases). The length of the CDR3 is 16 residues. CDR1 and CDR2 from the germline V gene are LNHDA and SQIVND (reference sequence). Trimming pared 5 bases from V and 5 bases from J, leaving 21 bases between. The CDR3 loop reads CASSAPGTHTLETQYF. Written as DNA, the CDR3 is TGTGCCAGTAGTGCCCCCGGGACTCACACCCTTGAGACCCAGTACTTC.

V gene TRBV2 combines with J gene TRBJ2-7; tentatively, D is TRBD1 (6 bases). Between the trimmed V and J ends, which lost 5 bases and 0 bases, there was a span of 14 bases. CDR1 SNHLY and CDR2 FYNNEI come from the germline V gene. CDR3 size: 15 residues. CDR3 nucleotides: TGTGCCAGCAGTTACGACAGGCGGATCTCCTACGAGCAGTACTTC. Translated, it gives CASSYDRRISYEQYF.

This clone was seen only a few times. The gene calls are TRBV19 and TRBJ1-5; possibly TRBD1 for D (6 bases). This CDR3 has 14 residues. Germline assignment: CDR1 LNHDA and CDR2 SQIVND (reference sequence). Trimming left V 8 bases short and J 5 bases short, with 16 bases between. CDR3 coding DNA: TGTGCCAGTTCACAGGGTAATTATCATCAGCCCCAGCATTTT. This translates into CASSQGNYHQPQHF.

This sequence joins TRBV2 and TRBJ2-1, with 9 bases identical to TRBD1. With V trimmed by 5 bases and J by 1 base, 3 bases remained unmatched. CDR1 and CDR2 (germline): SNHLY, FYNNEI. The CDR3 consists of 15 residues. The CDR3 reads CASSPDRGSYNEQFF. For the CDR3, the DNA is TGTGCCAGCAGTCCCGACAGGGGGTCCTACAATGAGCAGTTCTTC.

The V call is TRBV2, the J call TRBJ1-5; 9 bases fit TRBD1. Germline CDR1 is SNHLY and CDR2 is FYNNEI. The V and J ends lost 8 bases and 4 bases, in that order; junction bases with no gene match: 18. This CDR3 is built from 18 residues. CDR3 region: CASAQPPGTGLGNQPQHF. The CDR3 nucleotides are TGTGCCAGCGCCCAACCCCCGGGGACAGGGTTAGGAAATCAGCCCCAGCATTTT.

The chain employs TRBV6-4 and TRBJ2-1; possible D gene TRBD1, 6 bases. The CDR3 is made up of 16 amino acids. V lost 4 bases and J 2 bases, leaving 15 bases between the germline ends. The V gene's germline CDR1 is MRHNA and CDR2 SNTAGT. The CDR3 sequence: CASSGSGTPPYNEQFF. CDR3 coding DNA: TGTGCCAGCAGTGGATCCGGGACACCTCCCTACAATGAGCAGTTCTTC.

This clone showed up just a few times. The chain couples TRBV6-5 to TRBJ1-5; D unclear. This CDR3 is built from 15 residues. CDR1 and CDR2 (germline): MNHEY, SVGAGI. V lost 0 bases and J lost 6, with 12 bases in between. The CDR3 DNA reads as TGTGCCAGCAGTTACTCGAACTCTAATCGTCAGCCCCAGCATTTT. As protein: CASSYSNSNRQPQHF.

This clone was observed a few times. The V and J genes are TRBV27 and TRBJ2-4; 7 bases are a match to TRBD1. CDR3 length: 14 residues. Germline CDR1 is MNHEY and CDR2 is SMNVEV (reference sequence). Trimming took 3 bases from V and 6 from J; bases not matched to a gene: 5. CDR3 protein: CASSFQGVGNIQYF. The DNA of the CDR3 is TGTGCCAGCAGTTTCCAGGGGGTGGGAAACATTCAGTACTTC.

This CDR3 is CASSTAGTARTSTDTQYF. CDR3 DNA sequence: TGTGCCAGCTCAACCGCCGGGACAGCACGGACTAGCACAGATACGCAGTATTTT. The chain combines TRBV18 with TRBJ2-3, with 7 bases that match TRBD1. Germline CDR1 is KGHSH and CDR2 is LQKENI. V shed 5 bases and J 0 bases; nucleotides not matched to a gene: 14. This CDR3 spans 18 amino acids.

CDR3 sequence (DNA): TGTGCCAGCAGCCCACGGACTAGCGGGACGAATACGCAGTATTTT. Translated, it gives CASSPRTSGTNTQYF. The chain combines TRBV4-2 with TRBJ2-3, with TRBD2 matching 12 bases. Per the germline V gene, CDR1 is LGHNA and CDR2 is YNFKEQ. V lost 4 bases to trimming and J lost 7 bases; unmatched junction nucleotides: 6. This CDR3 contains 15 residues.

The chain joins TRBV28 to TRBJ2-1; 9 bases align to TRBD2. Germline V gene data show CDR1 as MDHEN and CDR2 as SYDVKM. The V gene end was trimmed by 4 bases and the J gene end by 5 bases; junction bases not matched to a gene: 9. The CDR3 sequence is 16 residues long. The CDR3 loop is CASSSPGGLAHNEQFF. In DNA form, the CDR3 reads TGTGCCAGCAGTTCGCCCGGGGGACTAGCTCACAATGAGCAGTTCTTC.

J is TRBJ2-1 and V is TRBV5-4; D unclear. CDR3 length: 14 residues. Germline V gives CDR1 SGHNT, CDR2 YYREEE (reference sequence). V lost 0 bases to trimming and J lost 11 bases, with 15 bases between them. The CDR3 nucleotides are TGTGCCAGCAGCTTGGAGGCGGCCCTCGGTCAGCAGTTCTTC. Translated, it gives CASSLEAALGQQFF.

The chain has TRBV6-5 and TRBJ2-7, with 10 bases that match TRBD1. The CDR3 consists of 15 residues. V was clipped by 5 bases and J by 2 bases; unmatched bases: 6. Germline loops: CDR1 MNHEY, CDR2 SVGAGI. CDR3 nucleotide sequence: TGTGCCAGCAGTCCGCAGGGACAGGGGACCTACGAGCAGTACTTC. Its translation: CASSPQGQGTYEQYF.

This clone was counted once. The genes are TRBV7-6 and TRBJ2-5; D possibly corresponds to TRBD2 (7 bases). Germline values: CDR1 SGHVS, CDR2 FNYEAQ. V was trimmed by 3 bases and J by 6 bases, leaving 26 bases between them. The CDR3 has 18 amino acids. The CDR3: CASSLRGAGSGGSKTQYF. CDR3 DNA: TGTGCCAGCAGCTTGAGGGGGGCAGGGAGTGGCGGGAGCAAGACCCAGTACTTC.